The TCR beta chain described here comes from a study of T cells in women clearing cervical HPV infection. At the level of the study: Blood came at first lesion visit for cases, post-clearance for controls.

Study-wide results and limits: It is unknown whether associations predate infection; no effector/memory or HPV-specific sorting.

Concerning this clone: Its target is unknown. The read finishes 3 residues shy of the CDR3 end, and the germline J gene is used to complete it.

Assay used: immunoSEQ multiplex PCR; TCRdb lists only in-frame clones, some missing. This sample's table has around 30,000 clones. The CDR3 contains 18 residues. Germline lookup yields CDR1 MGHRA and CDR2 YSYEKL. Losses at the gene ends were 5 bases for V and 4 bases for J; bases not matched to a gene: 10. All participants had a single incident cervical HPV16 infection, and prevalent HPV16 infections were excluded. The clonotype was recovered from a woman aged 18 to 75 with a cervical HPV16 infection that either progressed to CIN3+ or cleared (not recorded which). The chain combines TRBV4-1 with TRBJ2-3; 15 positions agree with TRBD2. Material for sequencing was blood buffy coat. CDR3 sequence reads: CASSALGTSGGYSDTQYF. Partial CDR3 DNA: TGCGCCAGCAGCGCCCTGGGGACTAGCGGGGGGTACTCAGATACG.